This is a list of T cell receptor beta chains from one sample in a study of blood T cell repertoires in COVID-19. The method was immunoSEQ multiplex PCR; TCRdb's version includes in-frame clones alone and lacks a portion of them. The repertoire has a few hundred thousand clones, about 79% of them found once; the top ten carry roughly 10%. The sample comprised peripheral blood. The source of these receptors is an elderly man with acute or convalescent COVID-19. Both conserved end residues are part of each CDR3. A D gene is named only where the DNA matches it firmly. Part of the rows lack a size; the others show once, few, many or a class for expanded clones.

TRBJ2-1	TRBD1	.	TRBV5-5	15	CASSRDRGGYNEQFF	TGTGCCAGCAGCCGGGACAGGGGTGGATACAATGAGCAGTTCTTC
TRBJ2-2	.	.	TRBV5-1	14	CASSLGENTGELFF	TGCGCCAGCAGCTTGGGCGAGAACACCGGGGAGCTGTTTTTT
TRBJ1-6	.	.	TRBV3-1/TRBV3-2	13	CASSQQDNSPLHF	TGTGCCAGCAGCCAACAGGATAATTCACCCCTCCACTTT
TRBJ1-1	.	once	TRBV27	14	CASRFLQANTEAFF	TGTGCCAGTCGTTTCCTACAGGCGAACACTGAAGCTTTCTTT
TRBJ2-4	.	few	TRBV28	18	CASSSRRFRSGGKNIQYF	TGTGCCAGCAGTTCACGGAGATTCAGAAGCGGTGGGAAAAACATTCAGTACTTC
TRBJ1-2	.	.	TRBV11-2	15	CASSSVRGLRYGYTF	TGTGCCAGCAGCTCTGTAAGGGGGTTGAGGTATGGCTACACCTTC
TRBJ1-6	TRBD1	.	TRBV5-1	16	CASRSAPQGVESPLHF	TGCGCCAGCAGAAGTGCTCCACAGGGGGTTGAGTCACCCCTCCACTTT
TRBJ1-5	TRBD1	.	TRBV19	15	CASSMVTGANQPQHF	TGTGCCAGTAGTATGGTGACAGGGGCCAATCAGCCCCAGCATTTT
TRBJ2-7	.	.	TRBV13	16	CASSSKADTLSYEQYF	TGTGCCAGCAGCTCGAAAGCGGATACACTCTCCTACGAGCAGTACTTC
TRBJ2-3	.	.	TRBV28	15	CASIIGRGITDTQYF	TGTGCCAGCATAATCGGGCGGGGAATCACAGATACGCAGTATTTT
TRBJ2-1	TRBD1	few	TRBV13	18	CASSLEYGGQGPRSKQFF	TGTGCCAGCAGCTTAGAGTACGGGGGACAGGGACCTCGAAGTAAGCAGTTCTTC
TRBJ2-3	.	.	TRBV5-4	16	CASSGTGAALADTQYF	TGTGCCAGCAGCGGTACGGGAGCAGCGCTCGCAGATACGCAGTATTTT
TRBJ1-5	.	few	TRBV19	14	CASSRTYSNQPQHF	TGTGCCAGTAGCCGGACTTATAGCAATCAGCCCCAGCATTTT
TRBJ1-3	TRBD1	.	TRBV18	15	CASSPFQGAGDTIYF	TGTGCCAGCTCACCATTTCAGGGGGCCGGAGACACCATATATTTT
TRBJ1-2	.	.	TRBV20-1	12	CSASPGGYGYTF	TGCAGTGCTAGTCCGGGGGGCTATGGCTACACCTTC
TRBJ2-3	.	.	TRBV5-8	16	CASSQNRFTLSSTQYF	TGTGCCAGCAGCCAAAACAGGTTTACCCTCTCAAGTACGCAGTATTTT
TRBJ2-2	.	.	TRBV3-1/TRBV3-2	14	CASGSDANTGELFF	TGTGCCAGCGGTAGCGACGCGAACACCGGGGAGCTGTTTTTT
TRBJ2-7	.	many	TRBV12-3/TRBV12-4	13	CASSFERFDEQYF	TGTGCCAGCAGTTTCGAGCGGTTCGACGAGCAGTACTTC
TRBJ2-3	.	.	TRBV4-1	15	CASSQGAAWSDTQYF	TGCGCCAGCAGCCAAGGAGCGGCTTGGTCAGATACGCAGTATTTT
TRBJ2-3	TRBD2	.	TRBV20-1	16	CSASGTSGGRTDTQYF	TGCAGTGCTAGTGGCACTAGCGGGGGCCGCACAGATACGCAGTATTTT
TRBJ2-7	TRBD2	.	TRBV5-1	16	CASSLAPAGDLYEQYF	TGCGCCAGCAGCTTGGCCCCGGCGGGGGACCTATACGAGCAGTACTTC
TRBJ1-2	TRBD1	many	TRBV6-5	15	CASSYRGQGTYGYTF	TGTGCCAGCAGTTACCGGGGACAGGGAACCTATGGCTACACCTTC
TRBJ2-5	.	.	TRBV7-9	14	CASSEAGTQETQYF	TGTGCCAGCAGCGAGGCCGGGACACAAGAGACCCAGTACTTC
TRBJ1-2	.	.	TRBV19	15	CASSIAGRRGYGYTF	TGTGCCAGTAGTATAGCCGGCCGCCGCGGCTATGGCTACACCTTC
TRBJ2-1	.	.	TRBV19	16	CASSTMGGLSYNEQFF	TGTGCCAGTAGTACAATGGGCGGACTCTCCTACAATGAGCAGTTCTTC
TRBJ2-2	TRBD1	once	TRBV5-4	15	CASSLQGADTGELFF	TGTGCCAGCAGCTTACAGGGGGCGGACACCGGGGAGCTGTTTTTT
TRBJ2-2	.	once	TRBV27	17	CASSFSRTPRATGELFF	TGTGCCAGCAGTTTCTCCCGGACTCCCCGGGCCACCGGGGAGCTGTTTTTT
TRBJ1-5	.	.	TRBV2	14	CASSLDRGNQPQHF	TGTGCCAGCAGCCTTGACAGAGGCAATCAGCCCCAGCATTTT
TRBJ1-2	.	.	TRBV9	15	CASSVDGGVGYGYTF	TGTGCCAGCAGCGTAGACGGGGGAGTAGGCTATGGCTACACCTTC
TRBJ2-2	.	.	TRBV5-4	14	CASSPDRLTGELFF	TGTGCCAGCAGCCCCGACAGGCTCACCGGGGAGCTGTTTTTT
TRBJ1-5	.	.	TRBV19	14	CASSISQINQPQHF	TGTGCCAGTAGTATTTCCCAGATTAATCAGCCCCAGCATTTT
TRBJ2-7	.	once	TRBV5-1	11	CASRDFYEQYF	TGCGCCAGCAGGGACTTCTACGAGCAGTACTTC
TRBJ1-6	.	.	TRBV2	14	CASAGGMEGSPLHF	TGTGCCAGCGCGGGGGGTATGGAGGGTTCACCCCTCCACTTT
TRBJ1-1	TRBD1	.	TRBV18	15	CASSPDREVNTEAFF	TGTGCCAGCTCACCCGACAGGGAGGTGAACACTGAAGCTTTCTTT
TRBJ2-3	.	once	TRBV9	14	CASSDTGGTDTQYF	TGTGCCAGCAGCGATACCGGGGGCACAGATACGCAGTATTTT
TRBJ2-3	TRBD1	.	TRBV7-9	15	CASSLAGQGTDTQYF	TGTGCCAGCAGCTTAGCGGGACAGGGAACAGATACGCAGTATTTT
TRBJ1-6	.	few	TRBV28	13	CASSFSGNSPLHF	TGTGCCAGCAGTTTCTCAGGGAATTCACCCCTCCACTTT
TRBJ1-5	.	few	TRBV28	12	CASNYNNQPQHF	TGTGCCAGCAATTATAACAATCAGCCCCAGCATTTT
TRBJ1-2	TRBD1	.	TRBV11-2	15	CASSLWGQGAYGYTF	TGTGCCAGCAGCTTATGGGGACAGGGGGCCTATGGCTACACCTTC
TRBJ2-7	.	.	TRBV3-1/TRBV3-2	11	CASSQEIRQYF	TGTGCCAGCAGCCAAGAAATCCGGCAGTACTTC
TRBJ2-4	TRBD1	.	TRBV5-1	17	CASSPNRGRDDKNIQYF	TGCGCCAGCAGCCCTAACAGGGGGCGTGATGACAAAAACATTCAGTACTTC
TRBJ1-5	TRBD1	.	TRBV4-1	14	CASSPRQGGQPQHF	TGCGCCAGCAGCCCCCGACAGGGAGGTCAGCCCCAGCATTTT
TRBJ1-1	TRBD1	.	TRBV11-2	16	CASSFTAGTGNTEAFF	TGTGCCAGCAGCTTTACAGCCGGGACAGGGAACACTGAAGCTTTCTTT
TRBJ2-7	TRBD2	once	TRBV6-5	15	CASSRPSGGADEQYF	TGTGCCAGCAGCCGGCCTAGCGGGGGGGCCGACGAGCAGTACTTC
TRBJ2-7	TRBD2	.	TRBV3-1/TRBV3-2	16	CASSQVYLAGPYEQYF	TGTGCCAGCAGCCAAGTTTATCTAGCGGGGCCCTACGAGCAGTACTTC
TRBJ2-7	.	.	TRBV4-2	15	CASSLGRADSYEQYF	TGTGCCAGCAGCCTCGGTAGAGCCGACTCCTACGAGCAGTACTTC
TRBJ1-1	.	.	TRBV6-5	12	CASGRGGTEAFF	TGTGCCAGCGGGAGAGGGGGCACTGAAGCTTTCTTT
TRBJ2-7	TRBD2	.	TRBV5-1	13	CASTWGGGYEQYF	TGCGCCAGCACCTGGGGGGGAGGCTACGAGCAGTACTTC
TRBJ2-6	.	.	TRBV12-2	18	CASRLGQARISGANVLTF	TGTGCAAGTCGCCTAGGACAGGCGAGGATCTCTGGGGCCAACGTCCTGACTTTC
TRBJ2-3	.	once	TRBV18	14	CASSPTHSTDTQYF	TGTGCCAGCTCACCCACACATAGCACAGATACGCAGTATTTT
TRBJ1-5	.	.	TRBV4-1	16	CASSQDRGSLNQPQHF	TGCGCCAGCAGCCAAGATCGGGGGTCGCTTAATCAGCCCCAGCATTTT
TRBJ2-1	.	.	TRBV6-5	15	CASSYQPRVGNEQFF	TGTGCCAGCAGTTACCAACCCAGGGTGGGAAATGAGCAGTTCTTC
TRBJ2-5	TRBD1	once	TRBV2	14	CASSRDRGGETQYF	TGTGCCAGCAGTCGTGACAGGGGAGGAGAGACCCAGTACTTC
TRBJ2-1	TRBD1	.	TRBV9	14	CASSPRTGGNEQFF	TGTGCCAGCAGTCCGAGGACAGGGGGGAATGAGCAGTTCTTC
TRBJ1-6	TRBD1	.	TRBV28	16	CASSSYGTVQVSPLHF	TGTGCCAGCAGTTCCTATGGGACAGTTCAAGTTTCACCCCTCCACTTT
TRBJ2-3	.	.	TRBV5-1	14	CASSLGGGADTQYF	TGCGCCAGCAGCTTGGGCGGGGGCGCAGATACGCAGTATTTT
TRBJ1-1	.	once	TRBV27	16	CASSQHRDWVVTEAFF	TGTGCCAGCAGTCAGCACAGGGATTGGGTGGTCACTGAAGCTTTCTTT
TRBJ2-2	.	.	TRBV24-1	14	CATSALEGPGELFF	TGTGCCACCAGTGCCCTCGAGGGTCCGGGGGAGCTGTTTTTT
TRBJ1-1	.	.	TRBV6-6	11	CASSGDNEAFF	TGTGCCAGCAGCGGGGACAATGAAGCTTTCTTT
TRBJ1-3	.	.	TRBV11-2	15	CASSRTGASGNTIYF	TGTGCCAGCAGTCGGACTGGCGCCTCTGGAAACACCATATATTTT